This TCR beta chain is from a study of T cells after somatic rescue of genetic block. The table came from immunoSEQ multiplex PCR; TCRdb's copy has only in-frame clones and leaves some out. The sample has approximately 71,000 clones, roughly 90% seen once. Germline V gene sequence: CDR1 ENHRY, CDR2 SYGVKD. V was clipped by 0 bases and J by 0 bases, with 8 bases between them. There are 16 residues in the CDR3. The TCR originated in a man aged 35 to 55. Specimen: peripheral blood mononuclear cells (PBMCs). The chain is built from TRBV10-3 and TRBJ2-2; D may be TRBD2 (5 bases). For the CDR3, the DNA is TGTGCCATCAGTGAGTCTGGTAGCGCGAACACCGGGGAGCTGTTTTTT. Translation: CAISESGSANTGELFF.